What follows describes a single T cell receptor beta chain. The data stem from a study of blood T cell repertoires in COVID-19. Study at large: Acute and convalescent COVID-19 samples came from the United States, Italy and Spain. T cells, B-cell-depleted T cells, or PBMCs supplied cDNA or gDNA.

The method was immunoSEQ multiplex PCR; TCRdb's version includes in-frame clones alone and lacks a portion of them. Of some 300,000 clones listed, just under 90% are singletons. The Seattle site enrolled patients during active infection and followed them longitudinally. V lost 4 bases and J 4 bases, leaving 7 bases between the germline ends. Germline CDR1 is MNHEY and CDR2 is SVGAGI. The CDR3 has 13 residues. Sequenced input: peripheral blood. V and J are TRBV6-5 and TRBJ2-2, with a tentative D call TRBD1 (5 bases). The source is a woman in her twenties or thirties with COVID-19, enrolled during active disease. CDR3 protein: CASSFRVTGELFF. Here the CDR3 DNA reads TGTGCCAGCAGTTTCAGGGTCACCGGGGAGCTGTTTTTT.